Following are 15 T cell receptor beta chains from one sample sequenced in a study of shared clonotypes between healthy human individuals. The table came from immunoSEQ multiplex PCR; TCRdb's copy has only in-frame clones and leaves some out. The table includes over a million clones, approximately 98.5% detected once. The sequencing input was naive CD4+ T cells sorted from blood. The subset is: CD45RA+ positively selected. All receptors derive from a young man in good health.

The chain is built from TRBV6-1 and TRBJ2-1; 7 bases fit TRBD2. V trimming: 8 bases; J trimming: 13 bases; junction bases outside the gene matches: 11. Germline CDR1 and CDR2: MNHNS and SASEGT. The CDR3 length is 12 residues. CDR3 protein: CASSLAGEVQFF. In nucleotides, the CDR3 is TGTGCCAGCTCCCTGGCGGGAGAAGTACAGTTCTTC.

V and J are TRBV9 and TRBJ2-1; D is unresolved. CDR1 is SGDLS and CDR2 is YYNGEE in the germline V gene. V was cut by 5 bases and J by 12 bases, with 6 bases left in between. The CDR3 extends over 9 amino acids. CDR3 in DNA: TGTGCCAGCAGGGCGGCGCAGTTCTTC. Translation: CASRAAQFF.

This clone was recorded only once. The CDR3 is CASSLNPNYEQYF. As DNA, the CDR3 is TGTGCCAGCAGCTTAAATCCTAACTACGAGCAGTACTTC. V is TRBV7-2 and J is TRBJ2-7; D unresolved. V lost 2 bases and J lost 3, with 8 bases in between. There are 13 residues in the CDR3. CDR1 and CDR2 from the germline V gene are SGHTA and FQGNSA.

The CDR3 here is CASRGGLAGLQETQYF. The CDR3 DNA sequence: TGTGCCAGCAGGGGAGGGCTAGCGGGTCTTCAAGAGACCCAGTACTTC. This chain uses TRBV6-4 with TRBJ2-5; 8 nucleotides line up with TRBD2. The CDR3 extends over 16 amino acids. Germline assignment: CDR1 MRHNA and CDR2 SNTAGT. Germline trimming cut 6 bases from V and 2 bases from J; bases unmatched to any gene: 11.

About this clone itself: The same CDR3 is also encoded by other DNA sequences in this sample. The gene calls are TRBV11-2 and TRBJ2-7, with D perhaps TRBD1 (6 bases). V shed 5 bases and J shed 4 bases, with 9 bases lying between them. The length of the CDR3 is 12 residues. Germline values: CDR1 SGHAT, CDR2 FQNNGV. Here the CDR3 reads CASSTQGYEQYF. The CDR3 nucleotides read TGTGCCAGCAGCACCCAGGGGTACGAGCAGTACTTC.

CDR3 sequence reads: CAIGTGPTLEAFF. Here the CDR3 DNA reads TGTGCCATAGGGACAGGGCCTACCCTTGAAGCTTTCTTT. This chain joins TRBV10-3 and TRBJ1-1; 9 bases align to TRBD1. Germline CDR1 reads ENHRY; CDR2 reads SYGVKD. The ends lost 9 bases at V and 7 bases at J; junction bases unmatched: 9. CDR3 length equals 13 residues.

The chain uses TRBV4-2 and TRBJ2-7, with D tentatively TRBD2 (6 bases). The V gene's germline CDR1 is LGHNA and CDR2 YNFKEQ. Trimming shortened V by 3 bases and J by 4 bases, and 16 bases separated the two germline ends. The CDR3 consists of 15 residues. The CDR3 DNA follows: TGTGCCAGCAGCCAGCCCGCTGGGCGGGAATACGAGCAGTACTTC. Residues: CASSQPAGREYEQYF.

V gene TRBV7-9 combines with J gene TRBJ2-1, with 9 nucleotides matching TRBD2. J gave up 10 bases and V 5 bases, and 3 bases lay outside the gene matches. The length of the CDR3 is 12 residues. The germline V gene has CDR1 SEHNR and CDR2 FQNEAQ (reference sequence). DNA for the CDR3: TGTGCCAGCAGCCAAAGCGGGAGGGAGCAGTTCTTC. This translates into CASSQSGREQFF.

This chain connects TRBV27 to TRBJ2-3, with 12 bases fitting TRBD2. V dropped 8 bases and J dropped 4; count of bases not matched to a gene: 7. Per the germline V gene, CDR1 is MNHEY and CDR2 is SMNVEV (reference sequence). This CDR3 has 15 residues. CDR3 residues: CASVRLAGDADTQYF. DNA of the CDR3: TGTGCCAGCGTTCGACTAGCGGGAGATGCAGATACGCAGTATTTT.

V usage is TRBV7-2 and J usage is TRBJ2-7; 9 bases fit TRBD1. CDR1 is SGHTA and CDR2 is FQGNSA in the germline V gene. This CDR3 is 17 amino acids long. Trimming cost V 1 base and J 6 bases; bases outside gene matches: 13. CDR3 nucleotide sequence: TGTGCCAGCAGCTTAGACCTTTGGACAGGGGAAGATGGCGAGCAGTACTTC. This translates into CASSLDLWTGEDGEQYF.

This rearrangement joins TRBV11-2 to TRBJ2-2, with a weak D call TRBD2 (6 bases). CDR1 and CDR2 (germline): SGHAT, FQNNGV. V was clipped by 0 bases and J by 5 bases, with 13 bases between them. This CDR3 has 16 amino acids. The CDR3 region is CASSLEAGRWTGELFF. The CDR3 DNA is TGTGCCAGCAGCTTAGAGGCGGGAAGGTGGACCGGGGAGCTGTTTTTT.

Note on this clone: Other DNA sequences from this sample encode an identical CDR3 as well. This chain uses TRBV28 with TRBJ2-5, with TRBD1 as a possible D gene (6 bases). Germline CDR1 reads MDHEN; CDR2 reads SYDVKM. This CDR3 has 13 amino acids. V gave up 8 bases and J gave up 5 bases, with 15 bases separating them. The CDR3 sequence is CASSFRGGETQYF. CDR3 nucleotides: TGTGCCAGCTCCTTCAGGGGTGGGGAGACCCAGTACTTC.

J is TRBJ1-1 and V is TRBV29-1; D is ambiguous. V was clipped by 7 bases and J by 1 base, with 19 bases between them. CDR1 and CDR2 from the germline V gene are SQVTM and ANQGSEA. The CDR3 length is 15 residues. Written as DNA, the CDR3 is TGCAGCGCCATGCGGACGGTTCAAAGGAACACTGAAGCTTTCTTT. Amino acid sequence: CSAMRTVQRNTEAFF.

The V call is TRBV5-4, the J call TRBJ2-3; D is unresolved. The CDR3 runs to 13 residues. V lost 4 bases and J 0 bases, leaving 6 bases between the germline ends. From germline, CDR1 is SGHNT and CDR2 YYREEE (reference sequence). CDR3 bases: TGTGCCAGCAGCCAAACTAGCACAGATACGCAGTATTTT. It yields the protein CASSQTSTDTQYF.

The CDR3 is CARSLGDRAYEQYF. The CDR3 DNA reads as TGTGCCAGAAGCTTGGGGGACAGAGCCTACGAGCAGTACTTC. J is TRBJ2-7 and V is TRBV5-3, with 7 bases matching TRBD1. TRBV5-3 is recorded as an ORF, its role being uncertain. J was trimmed by 2 bases and V by 0 bases; bases with no gene match: 2. The CDR3 contains 14 residues.